A selection of T cell receptor beta chains follows, all from one sample in a study of CD8+ T cells in alopecia areata. Sequenced by immunoSEQ multiplex PCR; TCRdb stores in-frame clones only, minus some. The sample lists about 60,000 clones, 40% to 55% occurring once. The sequences come from CD8+ T cells sorted from blood, collected between weeks 36 and 40, from a patient treated with tofacitinib. These receptors were collected from a human donor with alopecia areata. CDR3s include the opening cysteine and the closing phenylalanine or tryptophan. A D gene is named only where the DNA matches it firmly. The size entry is marked missing in some rows and otherwise reads once, few, many or a size class.

J | D | size | V | CDR3 | DNA
TRBJ2-7 | . | . | TRBV4-1 | CASSSTVPSYEQYF | TGCGCCAGCAGCTCGACAGTCCCATCCTACGAGCAGTACTTC
TRBJ1-1 | . | . | TRBV7-9 | CASSFGSTEAFF | TGTGCCAGCAGCTTTGGGAGCACTGAAGCTTTCTTT
TRBJ2-2 | . | . | TRBV30 | CAWTTPRGDTGELFF | TGTGCCTGGACAACCCCCCGCGGGGACACCGGGGAGCTGTTTTTT
TRBJ2-5 | . | . | TRBV11-2 | CASSSSGETQYF | TGTGCCAGCAGCTCGTCAGGAGAGACCCAGTACTTC
TRBJ2-7 | TRBD2 | . | TRBV9 | CASSHSGRFDEQYF | TGTGCCAGCAGCCATAGCGGGAGGTTCGACGAGCAGTACTTC
TRBJ2-7 | TRBD1 | . | TRBV4-3 | CASSQGRDRGSYEQYF | TGCGCCAGCAGCCAAGGTCGGGACAGGGGGTCCTACGAGCAGTACTTC
TRBJ2-7 | . | . | TRBV7-9 | CVDSITYEQYF | TGTGTCGACAGCATTACCTACGAGCAGTACTTC
TRBJ2-5 | TRBD2 | . | TRBV29-1 | CSVVSRLAVEVGETQYF | TGCAGCGTAGTTAGTCGACTAGCGGTCGAAGTCGGGGAGACCCAGTACTTC
TRBJ2-2 | . | . | TRBV5-1 | CASSYRSLDPNTGELFF | TGCGCCAGCAGTTATAGGTCGCTAGACCCGAACACCGGGGAGCTGTTTTTT
TRBJ2-5 | TRBD2 | . | TRBV4-3 | CASSQLFGGGFETQYF | TGCGCCAGCAGCCAGCTCTTTGGGGGGGGGTTTGAGACCCAGTACTTC
TRBJ2-6 | . | few | TRBV5-1 | CASSFGRVSGANVLTF | TGCGCCAGCAGCTTCGGCAGAGTCTCTGGGGCCAACGTCCTGACTTTC
TRBJ2-7 | . | . | TRBV4-1 | CASSQEDTQNYEQYF | TGCGCCAGCAGCCAGGAGGACACTCAAAACTACGAGCAGTACTTC
TRBJ2-1 | . | . | TRBV6-5 | CASSWGGNEQFF | TGTGCCAGCAGTTGGGGCGGTAATGAGCAGTTCTTC
TRBJ2-7 | . | . | TRBV15 | CATSRRGPSYEQYF | TGTGCCACCAGCAGACGGGGTCCCTCCTACGAGCAGTACTTC
TRBJ2-1 | . | few | TRBV7-2 | CASSLTEDEQFF | TGTGCCAGCAGCTTAACGGAAGATGAGCAGTTCTTC
TRBJ2-1 | TRBD2 | few | TRBV27 | CASSLQKGGRRRDYNEQFF | TGTGCCAGCAGTTTGCAGAAGGGAGGGCGAAGGCGTGACTACAATGAGCAGTTCTTC
TRBJ1-1 | TRBD1 | few | TRBV30 | CAWSVGTGSTEAFF | TGTGCCTGGAGTGTTGGGACAGGATCCACTGAAGCTTTCTTT
TRBJ2-7 | . | . | TRBV25-1 | CASSESKQTYEQYF | TGTGCCAGCAGTGAATCGAAACAGACCTACGAGCAGTACTTC
TRBJ2-7 | . | few | TRBV10-3 | CATKGGGDQNEQYF | TGTGCCACCAAGGGAGGGGGGGACCAGAACGAGCAGTACTTC
TRBJ2-5 | . | . | TRBV6-1 | CASSAGAGIGQETQYF | TGTGCCAGCAGTGCCGGGGCGGGGATTGGGCAAGAGACCCAGTACTTC
TRBJ2-3 | TRBD2 | . | TRBV15 | CATISGTSGRDTQYF | TGTGCCACCATCTCTGGGACTAGCGGAAGAGATACGCAGTATTTT
TRBJ2-7 | . | few | TRBV29-1 | CSVGGGTTYEQYF | TGCAGCGTGGGGGGTGGGACAACCTACGAGCAGTACTTC
TRBJ2-3 | . | . | TRBV7-9 | CASSYLAGTPIDTQYF | TGTGCCAGCAGCTACTTAGCCGGGACACCGATCGATACGCAGTATTTT
TRBJ2-7 | TRBD2 | few | TRBV27 | CASQTSSYEQYF | TGTGCCAGCCAGACTAGCAGTTACGAGCAGTACTTC
TRBJ2-1 | . | few | TRBV29-1 | CSVEDHGYNEQFF | TGCAGCGTTGAAGATCACGGGTACAATGAGCAGTTCTTC
TRBJ2-2 | TRBD1 | . | TRBV29-1 | CSVRTGGTNTGELFF | TGCAGCGTTCGGACAGGGGGTACGAACACCGGGGAGCTGTTTTTT
TRBJ1-5 | . | . | TRBV30 | CAWSAPPLGNQPQHF | TGTGCCTGGAGTGCCCCCCCCCTAGGCAATCAGCCCCAGCATTTT
TRBJ2-3 | TRBD1 | . | TRBV29-1 | CSVEDPDRGTDTQYF | TGCAGCGTTGAAGATCCTGACAGGGGCACAGATACGCAGTATTTT
TRBJ2-7 | TRBD2 | few | TRBV27 | CASSLRGGTDEQYF | TGTGCCAGCAGTTTACGGGGAGGGACGGACGAGCAGTACTTC
TRBJ2-1 | . | . | TRBV27 | CASSAEFNEQFF | TGTGCCAGCAGTGCAGAATTCAATGAGCAGTTCTTC
TRBJ2-2 | . | . | TRBV29-1 | CSVVSGPTGELFF | TGCAGCGTTGTGTCAGGACCCACCGGGGAGCTGTTTTTT
TRBJ2-1 | . | . | TRBV30 | CAWSGGSGDYNEQFF | TGTGCCTGGAGTGGGGGTAGCGGAGACTACAATGAGCAGTTCTTC
TRBJ2-2 | . | . | TRBV6-1 | CASGGKLVGTGELFF | TGTGCCAGCGGAGGGAAGCTCGTGGGCACCGGGGAGCTGTTTTTT
TRBJ1-1 | . | many | TRBV6-4 | CASSHTENTEAFF | TGTGCCAGCAGCCATACAGAGAACACTGAAGCTTTCTTT
TRBJ2-1 | . | . | TRBV29-1 | CSVETQRSSYNEQFF | TGCAGCGTTGAAACCCAGCGGAGCTCCTACAATGAGCAGTTCTTC
TRBJ1-1 | . | once | TRBV2 | CASSEEPVRYTEAFF | TGTGCCAGCAGTGAAGAGCCAGTAAGGTACACTGAAGCTTTCTTT
TRBJ2-5 | TRBD1 | . | TRBV4-3 | CASSPDRGRQETQYF | TGCGCCAGCAGCCCGGACAGGGGGCGACAAGAGACCCAGTACTTC
TRBJ2-5 | . | few | TRBV29-1 | CSVEWDDQETQYF | TGCAGCGTTGAATGGGACGACCAAGAGACCCAGTACTTC
TRBJ2-5 | . | . | TRBV29-1 | CSVAGIQETQYF | TGCAGCGTGGCCGGAATACAAGAGACCCAGTACTTC
TRBJ2-5 | . | few | TRBV25-1 | CASREIQETQYF | TGTGCCAGCAGAGAAATACAAGAGACCCAGTACTTC
TRBJ1-5 | . | . | TRBV28 | CASSNRNQPQHF | TGTGCCAGCAGTAACAGAAATCAGCCCCAGCATTTT
TRBJ2-2 | TRBD2 | . | TRBV11-2 | CASSPSPPSGSPNTGELFF | TGTGCCAGCAGCCCGAGCCCCCCTAGCGGGAGCCCGAACACCGGGGAGCTGTTTTTT
TRBJ1-2 | TRBD1 | . | TRBV27 | CASSLGQGDYGYTF | TGTGCCAGCAGTTTGGGACAGGGAGACTATGGCTACACCTTC
TRBJ2-7 | . | . | TRBV6-5 | CASSYGSLNEQYF | TGTGCCAGCAGTTATGGTAGTCTCAACGAGCAGTACTTC
TRBJ2-7 | . | . | TRBV11-2 | CASSLFRGETYEQYF | TGTGCCAGCAGTTTATTCAGGGGGGAAACTTACGAGCAGTACTTC
TRBJ2-3 | TRBD1 | . | TRBV5-4 | CASSLGTGGDTQYF | TGTGCCAGCAGCTTGGGGACAGGAGGAGATACGCAGTATTTT
TRBJ1-2 | TRBD1 | . | TRBV19 | CASTPGTGPKYGYTF | TGTGCCAGTACCCCAGGGACAGGGCCAAAGTATGGCTACACCTTC
TRBJ2-5 | TRBD2 | . | TRBV19 | CASKEEAGGAQETQYF | TGTGCCAGTAAGGAGGAGGCGGGAGGAGCGCAAGAGACCCAGTACTTC
TRBJ2-1 | TRBD2 | once | TRBV2 | CARAGTSGSYNEQFF | TGTGCCAGAGCGGGGACTAGCGGGAGTTACAATGAGCAGTTCTTC
TRBJ2-2 | . | few | TRBV29-1 | CSAMNTGELFF | TGCAGCGCCATGAACACCGGGGAGCTGTTTTTT
TRBJ2-7 | . | . | TRBV29-1 | CSVRQGLSYEQYF | TGCAGCGTACGACAGGGACTCTCCTACGAGCAGTACTTC
TRBJ2-7 | . | . | TRBV5-1 | CASSLAPVTYEQYF | TGCGCCAGCAGCTTGGCTCCAGTTACCTACGAGCAGTACTTC
TRBJ2-3 | TRBD2 | once | TRBV29-1 | CSVPGTSADTQYF | TGCAGCGTTCCCGGGACTAGCGCAGATACGCAGTATTTT
TRBJ2-1 | . | few | TRBV29-1 | CSVPRLAAYNEQFF | TGCAGCGTCCCACGTCTAGCCGCCTACAATGAGCAGTTCTTC
TRBJ1-5 | . | few | TRBV28 | CASSLGRGVSNQPQHF | TGTGCCAGCAGTTTGGGGCGAGGGGTAAGCAATCAGCCCCAGCATTTT